These 20 T cell receptor beta chains share one sample of origin, sequenced in a study of cytomegalovirus exposure and HLA in healthy donors. With 60 Vbeta and 13 Jbeta primers, the PCR was carried out. Data came from immunoSEQ multiplex PCR; TCRdb stores just in-frame clones and leaves some out. The table lists about 76,000 clones. The sample taken for sequencing was PBMCs. The receptors originated from a woman aged 40 to 50 in good health and CMV-seropositive.

J is TRBJ1-1 and V is TRBV6-1; TRBD1 aligns across 8 bases. Looked up from germline, CDR1 is MNHNS and CDR2 is SASEGT. The CDR3 totals 13 residues. Germline trimming cut 10 bases from V and 4 bases from J; bases unmatched to any gene: 8. The CDR3 DNA follows: TGTGCCAACCGACAGGGGAGTCGCACTGAAGCTTTCTTT. Protein: CANRQGSRTEAFF.

The chain links TRBV28 to TRBJ2-1; TRBD2 is a possible D gene (5 bases). Germline lookup yields CDR1 MDHEN and CDR2 SYDVKM. The V end lost 1 base, the J end lost 5 bases, and 12 bases lay between the germline ends. The CDR3 length is 15 residues. The CDR3 is CASSLLPGKDNEQFF. CDR3 sequence (DNA): TGTGCCAGCAGTTTATTGCCGGGAAAGGACAATGAGCAGTTCTTC.

The CDR3, as DNA: TGTGCCAGCAGTCAGGGGACAGGGGATGAGCAGTTCTTC. The encoded protein is CASSQGTGDEQFF. The chain combines TRBV6-1 with TRBJ2-1, with 10 bases lining up with TRBD1. V lost 5 bases and J lost 8; bases outside the gene matches: 3. This CDR3 spans 13 amino acids. Germline loops: CDR1 MNHNS, CDR2 SASEGT.

This chain uses TRBV5-1 with TRBJ2-1; TRBD2 matches 8 bases. V trimming: 4 bases; J trimming: 6 bases; junction bases outside the gene matches: 3. CDR1 and CDR2 (germline): SGHRS, YFSETQ. CDR3 size: 13 residues. This CDR3 is CASSIGLANEQFF. CDR3 coding DNA: TGCGCCAGCAGCATCGGACTAGCCAATGAGCAGTTCTTC. The whole variable domain, filled in from reference TRBV5-1 and TRBJ2-1, reads KAGVTQTPRYLIKTRGQQVTLSCSPISGHRSVSWYQQTPGQGLQFLFEYFSETQRNKGNFPGRFSGRQFSNSRSEMNVSTLELGDSALYLCASSIGLANEQFFGPGTRLTVL.

This chain links TRBV7-6 with TRBJ1-4; 8 nucleotides match TRBD1. After removal of 5 bases from V and 5 bases from J, the junction contained 16 bases not matched to a gene. The CDR3 sequence is 18 residues long. The germline CDR1 and CDR2 sequences are SGHVS and FNYEAQ. As DNA, the CDR3 is TGTGCCAGCAGCGACCGACAGGGGTCCCTCGGAATAAATGAAAAACTGTTTTTT. This translates into CASSDRQGSLGINEKLFF. Complete variable domain (other parts from reference TRBV7-6 and TRBJ1-4): GAGVSQSPRYKVTKRGQDVALRCDPISGHVSLYWYRQALGQGPEFLTYFNYEAQQDKSGLPNDRFSAERPEGSISTLTIQRTEQRDSAMYRCASSDRQGSLGINEKLFFGSGTQLSVL.

J is TRBJ1-1 and V is TRBV28; the D gene is possibly TRBD1 (5 bases). The CDR3 is 15 amino acids. With 6 bases removed from V and 6 bases from J, the gap between germline ends came to 20 bases. Germline CDR1 MDHEN, CDR2 SYDVKM. This chain's CDR3 is CASRGLNEVDAEAFF. The CDR3 DNA reads as TGTGCCAGCAGGGGACTGAACGAGGTGGACGCTGAAGCTTTCTTT.

J is TRBJ2-2 and V is TRBV10-2, with TRBD2 as a possible D gene (5 bases). CDR3 size: 16 residues. CDR1 and CDR2 from the germline V gene are WSHSY and SAAADI. V was trimmed by 8 bases and J by 7 bases, leaving 23 bases between them. The DNA for the CDR3 is TGCGCCAGCGGGAAAGATATCCGGGGTTCGGGCGGGGAGCTGTTTTTT. Encoded protein: CASGKDIRGSGGELFF.

The chain joins TRBV9 to TRBJ1-1; no clear D gene. The CDR3 is 14 amino acids. Trimming left V 1 base short and J 1 base short, with 8 bases between. Germline values: CDR1 SGDLS, CDR2 YYNGEE. CDR3 sequence reads: CASSVNFQNTEAFF. CDR3 in DNA: TGTGCCAGCAGCGTAAATTTCCAGAACACTGAAGCTTTCTTT.

The chain uses TRBV29-1 and TRBJ1-1; 8 nucleotides align to TRBD1. The CDR3 loop spans 11 amino acids. V dropped 5 bases and J dropped 6; count of bases not matched to a gene: 2. CDR1 and CDR2 from the germline V gene are SQVTM and ANQGSEA. In DNA form, the CDR3 reads TGCAGCGTTTACAGGGGGGCTGAAGCTTTCTTT. The encoded protein is CSVYRGAEAFF.

The V call is TRBV4-1, the J call TRBJ2-1; TRBD2 matches 7 bases. The CDR3 is 14 residues long. The germline gives CDR1 MGHRA, CDR2 YSYEKL. With V trimmed by 3 bases and J by 3 bases, 2 bases remained unmatched. CDR3 sequence reads: CASSQLADYNEQFF. The CDR3 bases are TGCGCCAGCAGCCAGCTAGCGGACTACAATGAGCAGTTCTTC.

This chain uses TRBV7-2 with TRBJ2-5; 10 bases align to TRBD1. The DNA end lines up better with TRBJ2-7; the J call may be wrong. This CDR3 region has 15 residues. Germline CDR1 and CDR2: SGHTA and FQGNSA. The CDR3 is CASSIPKTGGNEQYF. As DNA, the CDR3 is TGTGCCAGCAGCATTCCAAAGACAGGGGGCAACGAGCAGTACTTC.

The V gene is TRBV7-8, the J gene TRBJ1-2, with 7 bases lining up with TRBD1. The CDR3 spans 14 residues. Germline trimming cut 4 bases from V and 1 base from J; bases unmatched to any gene: 3. The germline V gene encodes CDR1 SGHVS and CDR2 FQNEAQ. This CDR3 is CASSSSGGNYGYTF. Here the CDR3 DNA reads TGTGCCAGCAGCTCCTCAGGGGGTAACTATGGCTACACCTTC.

This chain links TRBV5-1 with TRBJ1-3; no clear D. This CDR3 comprises 15 residues. Germline CDR1 and CDR2: SGHRS and YFSETQ. Trimming removed 4 bases at V and 4 bases at J, with 15 bases between. The CDR3 DNA is TGCGCCAGCAGCCCTTTCCTAGACGCCGGAAACACCATATATTTT. This translates into CASSPFLDAGNTIYF.

The rearrangement joins TRBV2 to TRBJ2-3, with D possibly being TRBD2 (6 bases). Germline assignment: CDR1 SNHLY and CDR2 FYNNEI. This CDR3 spans 16 amino acids. Trimming took off 8 bases at V and 0 bases at J, with 18 bases between the two ends. The CDR3 sequence is CASLRGSFGSTDTQYF. CDR3 DNA sequence: TGTGCCAGCCTGCGGGGTTCCTTTGGGAGCACAGATACGCAGTATTTT.

This chain joins TRBV2 and TRBJ2-5, with D possibly being TRBD2 (6 bases). Trimming stripped 4 bases from V and 13 bases from J, with 10 bases between. CDR1 SNHLY and CDR2 FYNNEI come from the germline V gene. The CDR3 totals 10 residues. The CDR3 region has the DNA TGTGCCAGCAGTGCGGGGGACCCGTACTTC. This sequence encodes CASSAGDPYF.

V gene TRBV7-9 combines with J gene TRBJ1-6; D not resolved. This CDR3 spans 17 amino acids. V was clipped by 0 bases and J by 2 bases, with 11 bases between them. Per the germline V gene, CDR1 is SEHNR and CDR2 is FQNEAQ (reference sequence). The CDR3 DNA is TGTGCCAGCAGCTTAGCGAGTGGAACAGCCTATAATTCACCCCTCCACTTT. Its protein product is CASSLASGTAYNSPLHF.

The CDR3 nucleotides are TGCGCCAGCAGCCAAGCCCTGGACAGGGGCTCCTATGGCTACACCTTC. This sequence encodes CASSQALDRGSYGYTF. The chain employs TRBV4-3 and TRBJ1-2; 9 positions match TRBD1. Germline assignment: CDR1 LGHNA and CDR2 YSLEER. The CDR3 is made up of 16 amino acids. After removal of 1 base from V and 4 bases from J, the junction contained 7 bases not matched to a gene.

This chain uses TRBV7-2 with TRBJ2-5; tentative D call: TRBD1 (5 bases). The germline V gene encodes CDR1 SGHTA and CDR2 FQGNSA. V was clipped by 7 bases and J by 2 bases, with 14 bases between them. This CDR3 spans 14 amino acids. This CDR3 reads CASIPDILQETQYF. The DNA for the CDR3 is TGTGCCAGCATCCCGGACATCCTACAAGAGACCCAGTACTTC. Complete variable domain (other parts from reference TRBV7-2 and TRBJ2-5): GAGVSQSPSNKVTEKGKDVELRCDPISGHTALYWYRQSLGQGLEFLIYFQGNSAPDKSGLPSDRFSAERTGGSVSTLTIQRTQQEDSAVYLCASIPDILQETQYFGPGTRLLVL.

The CDR3: CASSMAGYSNQPQHF. CDR3 DNA sequence: TGTGCCAGTAGTATGGCGGGGTATAGCAATCAGCCCCAGCATTTT. The chain links TRBV19 to TRBJ1-5; D remains unclear. The CDR3 runs 15 residues. The ends were cut back, 3 bases at V and 0 bases at J, with 9 bases in the middle. CDR1 is LNHDA, CDR2 SQIVND, per germline (reference sequence).

V and J are TRBV5-1 and TRBJ2-5; 10 bases agree with TRBD1. Germline V lookup: CDR1 SGHRS, CDR2 YFSETQ. The CDR3 is made up of 17 amino acids. The V segment lost 2 bases and the J segment 5 bases; nucleotides outside the gene matches: 12. CDR3 bases: TGCGCCAGCAGCTTCTTACCCCGGACAGGGGGTGAGGAGACCCAGTACTTC. Translation: CASSFLPRTGGEETQYF.